This TCR beta chain was recorded in a study of CD8+ T cells in alopecia areata. Concerning this clone: Its antigen is not known.

This CDR3 spans 15 amino acids. Losses at the gene ends were 0 bases for V and 1 base for J; bases not matched to a gene: 1. Germline CDR1 and CDR2: SGHRS and YFSETQ. Investigators isolated RNA and reverse transcribed it into cDNA to act as the sequencing template. Generated by immunoSEQ multiplex PCR, the TCRdb table keeps only in-frame clones and is missing some. The sample consists of 180,000 or so clones, more than 45% of them appearing once. Notes on the study in general: Any link of baseline CD8+ expansion to response, resting on one nonresponder, remains uncertain.

Treatment reported: oral pan-JAK inhibitor, 5-10 mg twice daily. This specimen consisted of CD4+ T cells sorted from blood, obtained at week 24, from a patient treated with tofacitinib. V and J are TRBV5-1 and TRBJ2-3, with 8 positions matching TRBD2. This TCR derives from a human donor with alopecia areata. Here the CDR3 DNA reads TGCGCCAGCAGCTTGGAAGCGGGGGGCACAGATACGCAGTATTTT. Residues: CASSLEAGGTDTQYF.